This TCR beta chain was identified in a study of PD-1 blockade in mismatch repair-deficient tumors. Study findings and constraints: Tumor-resident clones, often absent from pretreatment blood, expanded after pembrolizumab and then contracted.

TCRs were sequenced from three patients responding to pembrolizumab. Clones were read by immunoSEQ multiplex PCR, and TCRdb kept only the in-frame ones, dropping some. Seen here are over 75,000 clones, over 70% observed once, and the top ten hold around 2.7%. In regard to this clone: What it binds is unknown.

Sequencing used peripheral blood, obtained 12 weeks after starting pembrolizumab. The source of this sequence is an adult with mismatch repair-deficient cancer.

The CDR3 DNA is TGTGCCAGTAGTATTATCAGGAACAGGGTCTCCGGAAACACCATATATTTT. Encoded protein: CASSIIRNRVSGNTIYF. V usage is TRBV19 and J usage is TRBJ1-3; a possible D gene is TRBD1 (6 bases). The CDR3 totals 17 residues. CDR1 is LNHDA, CDR2 SQIVND, per germline (reference sequence). Trimming shortened V by 3 bases and J by 4 bases, and 19 bases separated the two germline ends.